This T cell receptor (beta chain) was observed in a study of technical replicates of blood from a few donors. This table comes from immunoSEQ multiplex PCR, and its TCRdb copy is limited to in-frame clones, with some not included. The sample has some 94,000 clones, 95% to 97% seen once. V trimming: 5 bases; J trimming: 0 bases; junction bases outside the gene matches: 12. CDR1 and CDR2 from the germline V gene are SGHRS and YFSETQ. The CDR3 is 19 amino acids. The sequenced sample was T cells isolated from PBMCs. V and J are TRBV5-1 and TRBJ2-6; 9 bases line up with TRBD1. The origin of this receptor is a human donor in good health. For the CDR3, the DNA is TGCGCCAGCAGTTTACAAACAGGGGGCAGTGGCTCTGGGGCCAACGTCCTGACTTTC. This translates into CASSLQTGGSGSGANVLTF.